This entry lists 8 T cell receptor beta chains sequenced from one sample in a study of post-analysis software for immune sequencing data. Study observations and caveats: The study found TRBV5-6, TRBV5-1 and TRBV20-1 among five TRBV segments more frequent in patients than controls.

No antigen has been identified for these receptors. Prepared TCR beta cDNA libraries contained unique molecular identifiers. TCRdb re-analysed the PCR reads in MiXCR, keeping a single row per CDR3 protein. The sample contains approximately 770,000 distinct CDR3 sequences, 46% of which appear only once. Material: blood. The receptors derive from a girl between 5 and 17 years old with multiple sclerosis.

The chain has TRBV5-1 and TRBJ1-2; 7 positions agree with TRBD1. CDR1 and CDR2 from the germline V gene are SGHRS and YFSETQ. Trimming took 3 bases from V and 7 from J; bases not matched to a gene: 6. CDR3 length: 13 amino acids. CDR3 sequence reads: CASSSDRVVGYTF. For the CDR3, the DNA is TGCGCCAGCAGCTCCGACAGGGTGGTTGGCTACACCTTC. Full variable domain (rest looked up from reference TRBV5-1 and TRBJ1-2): KAGVTQTPRYLIKTRGQQVTLSCSPISGHRSVSWYQQTPGQGLQFLFEYFSETQRNKGNFPGRFSGRQFSNSRSEMNVSTLELGDSALYLCASSSDRVVGYTFGSGTRLTVV.

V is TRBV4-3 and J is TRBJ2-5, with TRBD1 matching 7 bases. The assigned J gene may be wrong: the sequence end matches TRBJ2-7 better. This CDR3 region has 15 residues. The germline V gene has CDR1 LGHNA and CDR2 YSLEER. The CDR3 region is CASSGQNRGRYEQYF. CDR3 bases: TGCGCCAGCAGCGGACAGAACAGGGGCCGCTACGAGCAGTACTTC.

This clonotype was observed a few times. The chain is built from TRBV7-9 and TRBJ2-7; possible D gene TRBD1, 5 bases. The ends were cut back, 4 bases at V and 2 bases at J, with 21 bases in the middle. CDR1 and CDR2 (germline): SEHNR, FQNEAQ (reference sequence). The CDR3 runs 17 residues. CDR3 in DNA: TGTGCCAGCAGCTCCGGTGAGGCAGGGTCCTCTACCTACGAGCAGTACTTC. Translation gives CASSSGEAGSSTYEQYF.

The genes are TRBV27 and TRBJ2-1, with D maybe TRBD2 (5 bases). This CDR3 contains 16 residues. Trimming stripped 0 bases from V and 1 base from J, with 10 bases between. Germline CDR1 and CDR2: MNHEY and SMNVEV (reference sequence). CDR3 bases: TGTGCCAGCAGTTTATCGCGACCGGGGTCCTACAATGAGCAGTTCTTC. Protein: CASSLSRPGSYNEQFF.

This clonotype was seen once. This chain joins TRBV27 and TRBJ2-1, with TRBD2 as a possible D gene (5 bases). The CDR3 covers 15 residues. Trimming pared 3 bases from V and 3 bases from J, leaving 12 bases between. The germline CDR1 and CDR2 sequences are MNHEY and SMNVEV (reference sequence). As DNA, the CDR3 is TGTGCCAGCAGTTTTACTGGACTTCTCTACAATGAGCAGTTCTTC. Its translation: CASSFTGLLYNEQFF.

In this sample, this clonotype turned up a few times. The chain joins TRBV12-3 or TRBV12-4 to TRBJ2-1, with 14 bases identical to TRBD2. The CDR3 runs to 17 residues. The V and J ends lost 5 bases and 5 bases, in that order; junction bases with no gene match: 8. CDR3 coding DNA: TGTGCCAGCAGTATAGGGACTAGCGGGAGTTTAGACAATGAGCAGTTCTTC. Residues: CASSIGTSGSLDNEQFF.

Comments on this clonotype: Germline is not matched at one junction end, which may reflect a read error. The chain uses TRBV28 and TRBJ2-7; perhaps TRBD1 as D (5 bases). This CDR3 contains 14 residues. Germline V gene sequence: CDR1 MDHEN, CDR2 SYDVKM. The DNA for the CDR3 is TGCGCGAATAGTCCGGCGACAGAAGCTACGAAGCAGTACTTC. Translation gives CANSPATEATKQYF.

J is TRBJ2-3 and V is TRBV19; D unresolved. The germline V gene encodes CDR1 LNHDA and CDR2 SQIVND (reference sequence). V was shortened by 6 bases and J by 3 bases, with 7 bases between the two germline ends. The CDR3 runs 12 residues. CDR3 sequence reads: CASRSPTDTQYF. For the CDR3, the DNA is TGTGCCAGTAGGTCCCCGACAGATACGCAGTATTTT. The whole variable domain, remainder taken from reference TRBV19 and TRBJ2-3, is DGGITQSPKYLFRKEGQNVTLSCEQNLNHDAMYWYRQDPGQGLRLIYYSQIVNDFQKGDIAEGYSVSREKKESFPLTVTSAQKNPTAFYLCASRSPTDTQYFGPGTRLTVL.